Described below is a single T cell receptor (beta chain) sequence and its context. Sequencing used immunoSEQ multiplex PCR; TCRdb keeps in-frame clones, though not all of them. The table lists about 480,000 clones, roughly 91% of them singletons. This specimen belongs to a study of blood T cell repertoires in COVID-19. Study context: Sites across the United States, Italy and Spain contributed samples from acute and convalescent COVID-19. PBMCs, B-cell-depleted T cells, or T cells provided the cDNA or gDNA that made up the material.

Germline V gene data show CDR1 as MGHRA and CDR2 as YSYEKL. Trimming at V came to 4 bases and at J to 0 bases, leaving 8 bases not matched to a gene. CDR3 length: 17 amino acids. Patients of the Seattle cohort, enrolled during active infection, were followed longitudinally. This sequence originates from a woman aged 45-59 years with COVID-19, enrolled during active disease. V usage is TRBV4-1 and J usage is TRBJ2-7, with 11 bases identical to TRBD2. Specimen: peripheral blood. The CDR3 here is CASSPFPTSGGSYEQYF. Written as DNA, the CDR3 is TGCGCCAGCAGCCCCTTCCCTACTAGCGGGGGCTCCTACGAGCAGTACTTC.